The entry below gives a single TCR beta chain sequence along with its context. The sample belongs to a study of blood T cell repertoires in COVID-19. Whole-study context: The samples span acute and convalescent COVID-19 from the United States, Italy and Spain. PBMCs, B-cell-depleted T cells, or T cells were the source of the cDNA or gDNA that made up the material.

Authors' processing steps: It was from reference gene primer amplification that nucleated cell counts were estimated. Libraries were prepared by immunoSEQ multiplex PCR; TCRdb keeps only in-frame clonotypes and omits some of them. The V and J calls and clone size come from that table; D and trimming were worked out from the DNA. The sample includes under 300,000 clones, about 84% of them seen just once. The sequence derives from an elderly man with acute or convalescent COVID-19. Material: peripheral blood.

CDR3 region: CATGGDMNTEAFF. CDR3 nucleotide sequence: TGTGCCACAGGTGGGGACATGAACACTGAAGCTTTCTTT. This chain joins TRBV19 and TRBJ1-1, with TRBD1 as a possible D gene (6 bases). There are 13 residues in the CDR3. V lost 10 bases and J 0 bases, leaving 12 bases between the germline ends. The germline V gene has CDR1 LNHDA and CDR2 SQIVND (reference sequence).